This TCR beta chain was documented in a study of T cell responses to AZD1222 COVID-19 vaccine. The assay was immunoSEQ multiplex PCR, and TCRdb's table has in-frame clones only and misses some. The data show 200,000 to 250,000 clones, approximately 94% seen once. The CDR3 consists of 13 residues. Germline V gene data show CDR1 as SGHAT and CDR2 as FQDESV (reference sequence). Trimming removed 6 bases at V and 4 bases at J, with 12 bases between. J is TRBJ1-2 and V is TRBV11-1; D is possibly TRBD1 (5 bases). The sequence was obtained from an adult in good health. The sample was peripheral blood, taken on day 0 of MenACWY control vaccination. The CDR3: CASRAGQSYGYTF. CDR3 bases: TGTGCCAGCAGAGCAGGACAAAGCTATGGCTACACCTTC.